These 10 T cell receptor beta chains were sequenced from one sample in a study of T cell changes during pregnancy in multiple sclerosis. TCRdb keeps only in-frame clones here, not all; method: immunoSEQ multiplex PCR. The repertoire has around 71,000 clones, 90% to 95% of them found once; the top ten carry 0.95% to 1.5%. The sample was peripheral blood, taken in the third trimester of pregnancy. These TCRs come from a female donor with multiple sclerosis, enrolled in a pregnancy study.

The V call is TRBV7-8, the J call TRBJ1-4, with TRBD1 matching 8 bases. With 5 bases clipped from V and 5 bases from J, the junction kept 7 bases outside the gene matches. This CDR3 region has 15 residues. The germline CDR1 and CDR2 sequences are SGHVS and FQNEAQ. In DNA form, the CDR3 reads TGTGCCAGCAGCCAGGGGGGGACAGGAAATGAAAAACTGTTTTTT. The encoded protein is CASSQGGTGNEKLFF.

This sequence joins TRBV11-1 and TRBJ2-1, with 10 bases aligning to TRBD1. Looked up from germline, CDR1 is SGHAT and CDR2 is FQDESV (reference sequence). This CDR3 comprises 17 residues. V lost 5 bases, J lost 9 bases, and 16 bases stayed unmatched. In DNA, the CDR3 is TGTGCCAGCAGCCACGGAACCGGGACAGGGGTCCAGATTGAGCAGTTCTTC. As protein: CASSHGTGTGVQIEQFF.

This clone has only one observation. The chain joins TRBV7-9 to TRBJ2-2, with D uncertain. The CDR3 extends over 15 amino acids. Trimming took 5 bases from V and 5 from J, leaving 15 bases between them. Germline CDR1 reads SEHNR; CDR2 reads FQNEAQ (reference sequence). CDR3 amino acids: CASSLGRPGTGELFF. The CDR3 DNA is TGTGCCAGCAGCCTTGGAAGGCCAGGAACCGGGGAGCTGTTTTTT.

This clone was observed once. J is TRBJ1-4 and V is TRBV28, with D maybe TRBD1 (5 bases). The CDR3 has 16 amino acids. Trimming removed 3 bases at V and 6 bases at J, with 17 bases between. CDR1 and CDR2 from the germline V gene are MDHEN and SYDVKM. As DNA, the CDR3 is TGTGCCAGCAGTTTCGGGGCCCCAGGGAGGGATGAAAAACTGTTTTTT. It specifies CASSFGAPGRDEKLFF.

The V and J genes are TRBV7-9 and TRBJ2-2; D remains unclear. Between the trimmed V and J ends, which lost 5 bases and 6 bases, there was a span of 10 bases. Germline values: CDR1 SEHNR, CDR2 FQNEAQ (reference sequence). This CDR3 contains 13 residues. This CDR3 is CASSKSPAGELFF. DNA for the CDR3: TGTGCCAGCAGCAAGAGTCCCGCCGGGGAGCTGTTTTTT. Filled out from reference TRBV7-9 and TRBJ2-2, the complete variable domain reads DTGVSQNPRHKITKRGQNVTFRCDPISEHNRLYWYRQTLGQGPEFLTYFQNEAQLEKSRLLSDRFSAERPKGSFSTLEIQRTEQGDSAMYLCASSKSPAGELFFGEGSRLTVL.

This sequence joins TRBV28 and TRBJ2-7, with D possibly being TRBD1 (6 bases). V was pared by 3 bases and J by 1 base, with 13 bases between. CDR1 and CDR2 (germline): MDHEN, SYDVKM. The CDR3 spans 15 residues. DNA of the CDR3: TGTGCCAGCAGTTTCGTACAAGGGGGTTCCTACGAGCAGTACTTC. Encoded protein: CASSFVQGGSYEQYF.

The chain uses TRBV5-6 and TRBJ2-2; 9 nucleotides match TRBD2. The CDR3 runs 15 residues. V trimming: 5 bases; J trimming: 6 bases; junction bases outside the gene matches: 8. CDR1 and CDR2 from the germline V gene are SGHDT and YYEEEE. CDR3 protein: CASRYIAGVAGELFF. CDR3 DNA: TGTGCCAGCAGATATATAGCGGGAGTGGCCGGGGAGCTGTTTTTT.

This clone was seen only once. This chain links TRBV7-9 with TRBJ1-1; D is unresolved. Germline V gene lookup returns CDR1 SEHNR and CDR2 FQNEAQ (reference sequence). There are 15 residues in the CDR3. The V end lost 2 bases, the J end lost 0 bases, and 10 bases lay between the germline ends. CDR3 sequence reads: CASSLRPGLNTEAFF. The CDR3 DNA reads TGTGCCAGCAGCTTACGTCCGGGATTGAACACTGAAGCTTTCTTT.

This chain links TRBV4-2 with TRBJ2-4, with 9 nucleotides matching TRBD2. The trim removed 2 bases at V and 5 bases at J, leaving 4 bases unmatched. Germline values: CDR1 LGHNA, CDR2 YNFKEQ. CDR3 length: 15 residues. CDR3 loop: CASSQQIAGENIQYF. CDR3 bases: TGTGCCAGCAGCCAACAAATAGCGGGGGAAAACATTCAGTACTTC.

The chain employs TRBV7-2 and TRBJ2-1, with 8 bases aligning to TRBD2. With 5 bases clipped from V and 8 bases from J, the junction kept 14 bases outside the gene matches. The germline V gene has CDR1 SGHTA and CDR2 FQGNSA. The CDR3 contains 16 residues. CDR3 coding DNA: TGTGCCAGCAGCCCAGGTCCCAGCGGGAGTTCTGATGAGCAGTTCTTC. As protein: CASSPGPSGSSDEQFF. Using reference TRBV7-2 and TRBJ2-1 for the parts outside the CDR3, the full variable domain is GAGVSQSPSNKVTEKGKDVELRCDPISGHTALYWYRQSLGQGLEFLIYFQGNSAPDKSGLPSDRFSAERTGGSVSTLTIQRTQQEDSAVYLCASSPGPSGSSDEQFFGPGTRLTVL.